This T cell receptor beta chain was captured by sequencing in a study of CD8 T cells in Susac syndrome. Study-wide context: Sequencing included Susac syndrome patients, roughly 6 of them with active disease and about 8 in remission.

A word on this clonotype: As yet, its antigen is unknown.

From germline, CDR1 is SGHDN and CDR2 FVKESK. Trimming cost V 4 bases and J 1 base, with 11 bases left between them. The CDR3 length is 15 residues. Whole-study results and caveats: Regarding the TCR sequencing and HLA analysis, the study admitted that a relatively small number of individuals were involved. In Susac patients, clonal expansion was not detected in CD4+ cells.

Random hexamers were used to reverse transcribe the RNA input (about 0.45 to 1 ug). TCRdb used MiXCR to reprocess the immunoSEQ multiplex PCR reads, holding one entry per CDR3 protein. Among some 96,000 distinct CDR3 sequences listed, around 94% were seen once. The chain joins TRBV14 to TRBJ2-1; no definite D call. The receptor was derived from a human donor with Susac syndrome. The sample taken for sequencing was CD4+ T cells from PBMCs. As DNA, the CDR3 is TGTGCCAGCAGCCTAAGGGTAGGGTCCTACAATGAGCAGTTCTTC. Residues: CASSLRVGSYNEQFF.